This record covers a single T cell receptor (beta chain). Its specificity is unknown. The data are from a study of CD8+ T cells in alopecia areata. Study in general: Treated patients were given 5 to 10 mg oral tofacitinib twice daily.

Indicated treatment: oral pan-JAK inhibitor, 5-10 mg twice daily. Punch biopsies of lesional scalp, plus peripheral blood, were taken from alopecia areata patients. Regarding the study as a whole: Many expanded lesional clones stayed in scalp and blood while on tofacitinib.

The CDR3 totals 13 residues. Trimming left V 0 bases short and J 7 bases short, with 4 bases between. Germline V CDR1 and CDR2: MGHRA, YSYEKL. Following RNA extraction, reverse transcription yielded cDNA that acted as the sequencing template. The repertoire was sequenced with immunoSEQ multiplex PCR; TCRdb's copy has only in-frame clones and lacks some. This table has around 300,000 clones, 60% appearing once. The chain couples TRBV4-1 to TRBJ1-6, with D uncertain. This sequence was found in a human donor with alopecia areata. The sample here was CD4+ T cells sorted from blood, taken around week 52, from a patient treated with tofacitinib. The CDR3 nucleotides are TGCGCCAGCAGCCAAGATGGAAATTCACCCCTCCACTTT. Translating it yields CASSQDGNSPLHF.